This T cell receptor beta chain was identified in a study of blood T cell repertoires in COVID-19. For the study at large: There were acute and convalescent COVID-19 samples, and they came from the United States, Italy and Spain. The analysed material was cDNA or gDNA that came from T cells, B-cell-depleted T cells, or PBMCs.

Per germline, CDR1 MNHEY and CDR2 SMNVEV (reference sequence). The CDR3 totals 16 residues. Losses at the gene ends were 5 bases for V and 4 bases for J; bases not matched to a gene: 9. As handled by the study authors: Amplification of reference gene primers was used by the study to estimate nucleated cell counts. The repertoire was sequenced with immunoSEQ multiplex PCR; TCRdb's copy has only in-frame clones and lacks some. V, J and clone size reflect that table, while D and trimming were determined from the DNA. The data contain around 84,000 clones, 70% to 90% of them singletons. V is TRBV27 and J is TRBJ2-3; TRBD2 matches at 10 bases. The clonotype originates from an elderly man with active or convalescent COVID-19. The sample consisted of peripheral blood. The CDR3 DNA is TGTGCCAGCAGTAACTCTCGGACTAGCGGCTCAGATACGCAGTATTTT. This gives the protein CASSNSRTSGSDTQYF.